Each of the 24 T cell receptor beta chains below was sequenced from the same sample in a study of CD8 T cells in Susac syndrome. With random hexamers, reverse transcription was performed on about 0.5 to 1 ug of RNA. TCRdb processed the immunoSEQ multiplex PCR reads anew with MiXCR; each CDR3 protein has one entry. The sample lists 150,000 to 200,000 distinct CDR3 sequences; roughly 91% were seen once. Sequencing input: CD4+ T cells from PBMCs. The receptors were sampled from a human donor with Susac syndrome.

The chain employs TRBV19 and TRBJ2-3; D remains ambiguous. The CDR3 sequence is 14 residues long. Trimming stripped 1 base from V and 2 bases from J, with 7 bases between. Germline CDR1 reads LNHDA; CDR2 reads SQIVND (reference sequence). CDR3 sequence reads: CASSIGVNTDTQYF. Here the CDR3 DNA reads TGTGCCAGTAGTATAGGAGTGAACACAGATACGCAGTATTTT. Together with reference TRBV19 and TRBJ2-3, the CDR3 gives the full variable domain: DGGITQSPKYLFRKEGQNVTLSCEQNLNHDAMYWYRQDPGQGLRLIYYSQIVNDFQKGDIAEGYSVSREKKESFPLTVTSAQKNPTAFYLCASSIGVNTDTQYFGPGTRLTVL.

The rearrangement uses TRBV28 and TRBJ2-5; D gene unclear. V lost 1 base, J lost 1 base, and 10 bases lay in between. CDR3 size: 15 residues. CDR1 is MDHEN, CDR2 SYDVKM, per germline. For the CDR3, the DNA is TGTGCCAGCAGTTTATTGGGTAGCAGCCAAGAGACCCAGTACTTC. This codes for CASSLLGSSQETQYF.

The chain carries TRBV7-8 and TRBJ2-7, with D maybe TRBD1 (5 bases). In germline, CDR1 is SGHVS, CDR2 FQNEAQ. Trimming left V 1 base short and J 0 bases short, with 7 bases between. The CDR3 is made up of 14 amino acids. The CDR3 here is CASSLEGNSYEQYF. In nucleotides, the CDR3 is TGTGCCAGCAGCTTAGAGGGGAACTCCTACGAGCAGTACTTC.

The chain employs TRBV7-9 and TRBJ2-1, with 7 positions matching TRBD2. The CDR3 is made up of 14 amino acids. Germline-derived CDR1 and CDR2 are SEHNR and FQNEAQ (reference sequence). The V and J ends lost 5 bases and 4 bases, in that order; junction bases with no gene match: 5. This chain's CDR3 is CASSGTSEYNEQFF. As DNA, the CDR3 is TGTGCCAGCAGCGGAACTAGCGAGTACAATGAGCAGTTCTTC.

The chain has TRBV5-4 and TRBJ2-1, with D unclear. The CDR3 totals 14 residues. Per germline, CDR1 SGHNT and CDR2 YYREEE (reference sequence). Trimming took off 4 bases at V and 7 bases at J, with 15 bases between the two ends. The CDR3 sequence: CASSPGIASNEQFF. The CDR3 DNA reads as TGTGCCAGCAGCCCTGGGATCGCGTCAAATGAGCAGTTCTTC.

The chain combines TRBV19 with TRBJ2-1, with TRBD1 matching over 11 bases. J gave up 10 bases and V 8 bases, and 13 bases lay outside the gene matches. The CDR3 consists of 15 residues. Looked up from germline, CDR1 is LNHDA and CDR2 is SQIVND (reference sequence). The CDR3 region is CASANRDRGLAEQFF. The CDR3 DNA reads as TGTGCCAGTGCGAACCGGGACAGGGGGTTGGCGGAGCAGTTCTTC.

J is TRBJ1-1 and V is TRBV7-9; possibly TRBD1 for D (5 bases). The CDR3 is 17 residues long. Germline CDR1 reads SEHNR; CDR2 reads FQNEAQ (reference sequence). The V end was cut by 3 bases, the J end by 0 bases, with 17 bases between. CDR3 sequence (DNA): TGTGCCAGCAGCTTCGAGCTCAGGGCGAGGGTGAACACTGAAGCTTTCTTT. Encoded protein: CASSFELRARVNTEAFF.

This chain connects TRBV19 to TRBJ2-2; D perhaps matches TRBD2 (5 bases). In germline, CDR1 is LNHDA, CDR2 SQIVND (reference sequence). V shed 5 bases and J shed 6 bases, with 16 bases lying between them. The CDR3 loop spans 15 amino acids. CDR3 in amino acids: CASSSETQEAGELFF. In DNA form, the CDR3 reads TGTGCCAGTAGTTCTGAAACCCAGGAGGCCGGGGAGCTGTTTTTT.

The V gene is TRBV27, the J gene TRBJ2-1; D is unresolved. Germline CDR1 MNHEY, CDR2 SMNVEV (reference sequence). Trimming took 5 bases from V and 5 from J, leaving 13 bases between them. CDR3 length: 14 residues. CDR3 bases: TGTGCCAGCAGTCCCCGTTGGGGAAACAATGAGCAGTTCTTC. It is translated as CASSPRWGNNEQFF.

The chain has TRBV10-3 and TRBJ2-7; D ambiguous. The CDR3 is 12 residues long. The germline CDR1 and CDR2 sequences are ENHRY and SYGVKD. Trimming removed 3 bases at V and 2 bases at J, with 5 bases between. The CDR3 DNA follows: TGTGCCATCAGTGAAAGGGCCTACGAGCAGTACTTC. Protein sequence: CAISERAYEQYF.

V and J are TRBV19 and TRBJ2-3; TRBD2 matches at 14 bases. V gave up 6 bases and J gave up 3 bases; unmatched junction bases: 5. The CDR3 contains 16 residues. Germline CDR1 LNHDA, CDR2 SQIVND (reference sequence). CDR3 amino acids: CASSAGLAGATDTQYF. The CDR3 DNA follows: TGTGCCAGTAGCGCGGGACTAGCGGGAGCAACAGATACGCAGTATTTT.

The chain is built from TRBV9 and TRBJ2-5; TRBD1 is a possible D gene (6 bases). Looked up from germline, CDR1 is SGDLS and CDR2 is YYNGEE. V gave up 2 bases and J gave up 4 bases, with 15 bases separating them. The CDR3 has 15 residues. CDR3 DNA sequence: TGTGCCAGCAGCGTGGGGTCTCGAGGGGGAGAGACCCAGTACTTC. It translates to CASSVGSRGGETQYF.

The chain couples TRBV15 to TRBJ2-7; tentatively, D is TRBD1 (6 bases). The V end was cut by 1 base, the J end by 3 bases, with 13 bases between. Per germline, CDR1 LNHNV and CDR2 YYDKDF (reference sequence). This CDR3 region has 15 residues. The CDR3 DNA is TGTGCCACCAGCAGAGGGGGGACAAATAACTACGAGCAGTACTTC. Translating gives CATSRGGTNNYEQYF.

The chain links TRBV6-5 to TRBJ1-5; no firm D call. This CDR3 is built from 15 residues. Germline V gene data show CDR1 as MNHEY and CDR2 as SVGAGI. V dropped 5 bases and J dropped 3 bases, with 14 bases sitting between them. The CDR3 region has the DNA TGTGCCAGCAGTATGTCTGGGCCATCCAATCAGCCCCAGCATTTT. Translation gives CASSMSGPSNQPQHF.

This chain's CDR3 is CAIMNPGGRSYEQYF. The CDR3 DNA reads as TGTGCCATAATGAACCCAGGGGGCCGCTCCTACGAGCAGTACTTC. V gene TRBV10-3 combines with J gene TRBJ2-7; 8 nucleotides agree with TRBD1. The V gene's germline CDR1 is ENHRY and CDR2 SYGVKD. CDR3 size: 15 residues. Germline trimming cut 9 bases from V and 0 bases from J; bases unmatched to any gene: 10.

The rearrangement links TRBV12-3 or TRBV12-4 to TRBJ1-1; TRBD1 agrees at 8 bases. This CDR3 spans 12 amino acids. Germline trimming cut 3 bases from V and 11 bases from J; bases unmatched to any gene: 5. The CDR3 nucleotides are TGTGCCAGCAGTTTCGGACAGGGAAGTGCTTTCTTT. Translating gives CASSFGQGSAFF.

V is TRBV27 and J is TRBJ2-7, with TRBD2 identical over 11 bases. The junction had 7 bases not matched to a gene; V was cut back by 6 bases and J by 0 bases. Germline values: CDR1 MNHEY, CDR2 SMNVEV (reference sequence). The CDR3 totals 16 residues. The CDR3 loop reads CASRRSGTSGSYEQYF. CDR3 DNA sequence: TGTGCCAGCAGGCGATCCGGGACTAGCGGCTCCTACGAGCAGTACTTC.

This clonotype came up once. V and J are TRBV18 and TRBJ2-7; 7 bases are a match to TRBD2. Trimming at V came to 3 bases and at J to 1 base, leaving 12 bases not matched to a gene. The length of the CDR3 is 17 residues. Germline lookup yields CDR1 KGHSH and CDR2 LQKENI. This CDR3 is CASSPVAPGGGSYEQYF. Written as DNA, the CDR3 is TGTGCCAGCTCACCTGTAGCCCCCGGCGGGGGATCCTACGAGCAGTACTTC.

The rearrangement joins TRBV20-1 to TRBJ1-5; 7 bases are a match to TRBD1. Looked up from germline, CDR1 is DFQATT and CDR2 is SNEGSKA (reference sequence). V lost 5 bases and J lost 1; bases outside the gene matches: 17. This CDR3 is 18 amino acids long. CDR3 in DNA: TGCAGTGCTGAACCGGGACAGTCGGCTTTCTGGAGCAATCAGCCCCAGCATTTT. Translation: CSAEPGQSAFWSNQPQHF.

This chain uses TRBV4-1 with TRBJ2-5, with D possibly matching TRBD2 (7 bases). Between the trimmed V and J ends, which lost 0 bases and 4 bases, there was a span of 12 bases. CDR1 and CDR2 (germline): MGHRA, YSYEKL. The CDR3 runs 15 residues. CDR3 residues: CASSQELRGAETQYF. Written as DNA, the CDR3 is TGCGCCAGCAGCCAAGAGTTACGGGGGGCAGAGACCCAGTACTTC.

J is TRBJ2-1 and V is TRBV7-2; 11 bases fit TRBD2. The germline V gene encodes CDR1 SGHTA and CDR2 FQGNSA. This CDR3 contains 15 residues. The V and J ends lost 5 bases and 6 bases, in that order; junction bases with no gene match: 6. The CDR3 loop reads CASSASGGPGNEQFF. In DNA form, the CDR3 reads TGTGCCAGCAGCGCTAGCGGGGGGCCCGGCAATGAGCAGTTCTTC. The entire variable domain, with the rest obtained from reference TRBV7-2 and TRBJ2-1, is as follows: GAGVSQSPSNKVTEKGKDVELRCDPISGHTALYWYRQSLGQGLEFLIYFQGNSAPDKSGLPSDRFSAERTGGSVSTLTIQRTQQEDSAVYLCASSASGGPGNEQFFGPGTRLTVL.

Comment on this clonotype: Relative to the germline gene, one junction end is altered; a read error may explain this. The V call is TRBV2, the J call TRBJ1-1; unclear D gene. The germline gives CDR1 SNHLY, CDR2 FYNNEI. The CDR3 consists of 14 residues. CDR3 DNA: TGTGCCAGCAGTGAAGGGGCAGGAAACACTGAAGCTTTTTTT. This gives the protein CASSEGAGNTEAFF.

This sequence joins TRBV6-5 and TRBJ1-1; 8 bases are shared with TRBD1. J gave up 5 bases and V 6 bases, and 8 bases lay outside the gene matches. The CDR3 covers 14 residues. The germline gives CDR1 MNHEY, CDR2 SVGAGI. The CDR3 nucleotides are TGTGCCAGCAGATATAACAGGGGGGGAACTGAAGCTTTCTTT. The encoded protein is CASRYNRGGTEAFF.

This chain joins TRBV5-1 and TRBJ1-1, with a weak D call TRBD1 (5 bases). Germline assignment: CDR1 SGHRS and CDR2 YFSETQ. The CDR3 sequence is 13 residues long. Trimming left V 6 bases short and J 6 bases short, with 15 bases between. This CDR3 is CASKQGSLSEAFF. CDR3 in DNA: TGCGCCAGCAAGCAGGGATCTCTCTCTGAAGCTTTCTTT.